The 26 T cell receptor beta chains presented below share a single source sample, sequenced in a study of shared clonotypes between healthy human individuals. The table came from immunoSEQ multiplex PCR; TCRdb's copy has only in-frame clones and leaves some out. The repertoire holds about 2.4 million clones, with 80% to 95% as singletons. The sequenced sample consisted of naive CD4+ T cells from PBMCs. Described subset: CD45RA+ positively selected. These receptors were taken from a man younger than 30 in good health. Some clones in this sample may be carry-over from other donors' samples.

This chain joins TRBV5-4 and TRBJ2-1; D might be TRBD2 (5 bases). With 4 bases removed from V and 0 bases from J, the gap between germline ends came to 23 bases. CDR3 length: 19 amino acids. Looked up from germline, CDR1 is SGHNT and CDR2 is YYREEE (reference sequence). In DNA, the CDR3 is TGTGCCAGCAGCCTGAGAAACTGGAGGCGGTCTAGCTCCTACAATGAGCAGTTCTTC. This gives the protein CASSLRNWRRSSSYNEQFF.

V is TRBV28 and J is TRBJ2-7; D remains ambiguous. V was cut by 6 bases and J by 7 bases, with 10 bases left in between. The length of the CDR3 is 11 residues. The germline gives CDR1 MDHEN, CDR2 SYDVKM. CDR3: CASSVIGEQYF. The DNA of the CDR3 is TGTGCCAGCAGCGTTATCGGGGAGCAGTACTTC.

The CDR3 DNA reads as TGTGCCAGCAGTCGGAGAAACTATGGCTACACCTTC. This gives the protein CASSRRNYGYTF. The rearrangement joins TRBV28 to TRBJ1-2; D gene uncertain. This CDR3 region has 12 residues. Looked up from germline, CDR1 is MDHEN and CDR2 is SYDVKM. V gave up 5 bases and J gave up 2 bases, with 6 bases separating them.

This clone appeared once. The genes are TRBV29-1 and TRBJ1-1; the D gene is possibly TRBD1 (6 bases). V shed 6 bases and J shed 3 bases, with 20 bases lying between them. CDR3 length: 15 residues. CDR1 is SQVTM, CDR2 ANQGSEA, per germline. The CDR3: CSVKVPRGADTEAFF. CDR3 bases: TGCAGCGTCAAAGTTCCCAGGGGAGCAGACACTGAAGCTTTCTTT.

The V gene is TRBV28, the J gene TRBJ1-5; D possibly corresponds to TRBD1 (5 bases). This CDR3 is 15 amino acids long. The V and J ends lost 6 bases and 1 base respectively, with 13 bases between them. Germline V gives CDR1 MDHEN, CDR2 SYDVKM. CDR3 protein: CASRGTGTSNQPQHF. The CDR3 DNA reads TGTGCCAGCAGAGGGACGGGGACCAGCAATCAGCCCCAGCATTTT.

CDR3 protein: CASSLKDRNTEAFF. In DNA, the CDR3 is TGTGCCAGCAGCTTGAAGGACAGGAACACTGAAGCTTTCTTT. V is TRBV5-4 and J is TRBJ1-1; a possible D gene is TRBD1 (6 bases). CDR1 is SGHNT and CDR2 is YYREEE in the germline V gene (reference sequence). Trimming removed 1 base at V and 1 base at J, with 8 bases between. The CDR3 totals 14 residues.

The chain employs TRBV6-1 and TRBJ2-7; maybe TRBD1 (5 bases). The ends were cut back, 7 bases at V and 2 bases at J, with 9 bases in the middle. The germline V gene encodes CDR1 MNHNS and CDR2 SASEGT. CDR3 length: 12 residues. This chain's CDR3 is CASTLTAYEQYF. The CDR3 DNA reads as TGTGCCAGCACCTTGACAGCCTACGAGCAGTACTTC.

The chain has TRBV19 and TRBJ1-5; D gene uncertain. Deletions cut 5 bases from V and 5 bases from J, with 7 bases between. The germline V gene has CDR1 LNHDA and CDR2 SQIVND (reference sequence). The CDR3 runs 12 residues. Written as DNA, the CDR3 is TGTGCCAGTAGTGGCAGGCATCAGCCCCAGCATTTT. Its protein product is CASSGRHQPQHF.

There are a few counts of this clone. The J gene is TRBJ1-1, the V gene TRBV7-3; possible D gene TRBD1, 5 bases. CDR1 SGHTA and CDR2 FQGTGA come from the germline V gene. The CDR3 is 13 amino acids. V was clipped by 6 bases and J by 2 bases, with 10 bases between them. CDR3: CASRLQANTEAFF. In DNA, the CDR3 is TGTGCCAGCAGGTTACAGGCAAACACTGAAGCTTTCTTT.

V is TRBV7-2 and J is TRBJ2-5; a weak D match, TRBD1 (5 bases). V gave up 1 base and J gave up 2 bases, with 11 bases separating them. Germline assignment: CDR1 SGHTA and CDR2 FQGNSA. CDR3 size: 15 residues. The CDR3 loop reads CASSLGWAGQETQYF. The CDR3 DNA reads as TGTGCCAGCAGCTTAGGGTGGGCAGGGCAAGAGACCCAGTACTTC.

V and J are TRBV11-2 and TRBJ2-2, with D perhaps matching TRBD1 or TRBD2 (10 bases each). Trimming removed 5 bases from V and 6 bases from J, with 22 bases in between. The germline gives CDR1 SGHAT, CDR2 FQNNGV. This CDR3 is 17 amino acids long. The CDR3 here is CASSLPAGGTGAGELFF. The DNA for the CDR3 is TGTGCCAGCAGCCTCCCAGCGGGGGGGACAGGGGCCGGGGAGCTGTTTTTT.

This chain uses TRBV7-2 with TRBJ2-3; no clear D. V was cut by 6 bases and J by 4 bases, with 14 bases left in between. Germline CDR1 is SGHTA and CDR2 is FQGNSA. The CDR3 has 14 amino acids. The DNA of the CDR3 is TGTGCCAGCAGAAGTAACAGTATTTCAGATACGCAGTATTTT. The encoded protein is CASRSNSISDTQYF.

The chain has TRBV2 and TRBJ1-6, with 10 bases aligning to TRBD1. Germline values: CDR1 SNHLY, CDR2 FYNNEI. Trimming removed 7 bases from V and 10 bases from J; junction bases left unmatched: 7. This CDR3 comprises 14 residues. The CDR3 DNA reads as TGTGCCAGCATTACGACAGGGGGCGGCTCACCCCTCCACTTT. Encoded protein: CASITTGGGSPLHF. The whole variable domain, remainder taken from reference TRBV2 and TRBJ1-6, is EPEVTQTPSHQVTQMGQEVILRCVPISNHLYFYWYRQILGQKVEFLVSFYNNEISEKSEIFDDQFSVERPDGSNFTLKIRSTKLEDSAMYFCASITTGGGSPLHFGNGTRLTVT.

The rearrangement uses TRBV7-2 and TRBJ2-5; no reliable D call. The V end was cut by 1 base, the J end by 2 bases, with 8 bases between. The V gene's germline CDR1 is SGHTA and CDR2 FQGNSA. The CDR3 spans 14 residues. This chain's CDR3 is CASSLGFQQETQYF. The CDR3 DNA is TGTGCCAGCAGCTTAGGTTTCCAACAAGAGACCCAGTACTTC.

This chain joins TRBV19 and TRBJ1-5; D gene ambiguous. V shed 3 bases and J shed 1 base, with 10 bases lying between them. Germline-derived CDR1 and CDR2 are LNHDA and SQIVND (reference sequence). The CDR3 has 15 amino acids. CDR3 coding DNA: TGTGCCAGTAGTATTAACAGCTACAGCAATCAGCCCCAGCATTTT. Its translation is CASSINSYSNQPQHF.

The chain uses TRBV4-3 and TRBJ2-3, with D possibly matching TRBD2 (6 bases). The CDR3 is made up of 13 amino acids. Germline V lookup: CDR1 LGHNA, CDR2 YSLEER. The V end lost 4 bases, the J end lost 4 bases, and 9 bases lay between the germline ends. The CDR3 sequence: CASSRGTPDTQYF. DNA for the CDR3: TGCGCCAGCAGCCGGGGGACTCCAGATACGCAGTATTTT.

The V and J genes are TRBV19 and TRBJ2-1; D is tentatively TRBD1 or TRBD2 (5 bases each). Trimming took 5 bases from V and 0 from J, leaving 11 bases between them. The CDR3 runs to 15 residues. The germline V gene has CDR1 LNHDA and CDR2 SQIVND (reference sequence). The CDR3: CASSLWGSSYNEQFF. CDR3 bases: TGTGCCAGTAGTCTCTGGGGGAGCTCCTACAATGAGCAGTTCTTC.

The gene calls are TRBV5-4 and TRBJ2-1, with D possibly called TRBD1 or TRBD2 (5 bases each). V was cut by 1 base and J by 3 bases, with 14 bases left in between. The germline V gene has CDR1 SGHNT and CDR2 YYREEE (reference sequence). CDR3 length: 16 residues. The CDR3 loop is CASSLNSGTFYNEQFF. For the CDR3, the DNA is TGTGCCAGCAGCTTGAATTCAGGGACCTTCTACAATGAGCAGTTCTTC.

The V and J genes are TRBV6-5 and TRBJ2-5; TRBD1 might be the D (6 bases). The V end lost 2 bases, the J end lost 7 bases, and 11 bases lay between the germline ends. This CDR3 contains 13 residues. Germline assignment: CDR1 MNHEY and CDR2 SVGAGI. CDR3 in amino acids: CASSYGTGRTQYF. CDR3 DNA: TGTGCCAGCAGTTACGGAACAGGGAGGACCCAGTACTTC.

This clone was recorded once. This chain connects TRBV6-1 to TRBJ2-7; 7 nucleotides align to TRBD2. V lost 1 base to trimming and J lost 2 bases; unmatched junction nucleotides: 5. This CDR3 spans 15 amino acids. Germline V gene data show CDR1 as MNHNS and CDR2 as SASEGT. In nucleotides, the CDR3 is TGTGCCAGCAGTGAAGTTCTAGCGGCTACCTACGAGCAGTACTTC. Translation gives CASSEVLAATYEQYF.

J is TRBJ2-5 and V is TRBV28; D unresolved. The V end lost 2 bases, the J end lost 2 bases, and 12 bases lay between the germline ends. Per germline, CDR1 MDHEN and CDR2 SYDVKM. The CDR3 has 15 amino acids. CDR3 residues: CASSLARYGQETQYF. Here the CDR3 DNA reads TGTGCCAGCAGTTTAGCTAGATACGGACAAGAGACCCAGTACTTC.

In this sample, this clone turned up once. J is TRBJ2-1 and V is TRBV11-3; 11 bases match TRBD2. The length of the CDR3 is 12 residues. V lost 5 bases to trimming and J lost 10 bases; unmatched junction nucleotides: 1. Germline-derived CDR1 and CDR2 are SGHNT and YENEEA. CDR3 DNA sequence: TGTGCCAGCAGCGGGACTAGCGGCGAGCAGTTCTTC. This gives the protein CASSGTSGEQFF.

This clone was seen a single time. The V call is TRBV9, the J call TRBJ1-4, with 9 bases that match TRBD1. Trimming removed 3 bases from V and 3 bases from J; junction bases left unmatched: 6. The germline gives CDR1 SGDLS, CDR2 YYNGEE. The CDR3 totals 16 residues. DNA of the CDR3: TGTGCCAGCAGCGAACAGGGGGCGACGGCTAATGAAAAACTGTTTTTT. This codes for CASSEQGATANEKLFF.

This chain links TRBV10-3 with TRBJ2-3; TRBD2 is a possible D gene (5 bases). The CDR3 consists of 12 residues. V dropped 3 bases and J dropped 5 bases, with 6 bases sitting between them. Germline V gene sequence: CDR1 ENHRY, CDR2 SYGVKD. CDR3 in DNA: TGTGCCATCAGTGACGGAGGAGATACGCAGTATTTT. Translating gives CAISDGGDTQYF.

The CDR3 spells CASSMASGRAKKAKNIQYF. The CDR3 DNA reads TGTGCCAGTAGTATGGCAAGCGGGAGGGCCAAGAAAGCCAAAAACATTCAGTACTTC. The gene calls are TRBV19 and TRBJ2-4; the match to TRBD2 covers 10 bases. V was pared by 3 bases and J by 0 bases, with 11 bases of the junction left unmatched. The CDR3 spans 19 residues. Per germline, CDR1 LNHDA and CDR2 SQIVND (reference sequence).

This chain links TRBV9 with TRBJ1-2, with D perhaps matching TRBD1 (5 bases). Trimming left V 0 bases short and J 4 bases short, with 10 bases between. The CDR3 contains 14 residues. Germline values: CDR1 SGDLS, CDR2 YYNGEE. The CDR3 sequence: CASSVVPGGYGYTF. The CDR3 coding sequence is TGTGCCAGCAGCGTAGTTCCGGGGGGCTATGGCTACACCTTC.